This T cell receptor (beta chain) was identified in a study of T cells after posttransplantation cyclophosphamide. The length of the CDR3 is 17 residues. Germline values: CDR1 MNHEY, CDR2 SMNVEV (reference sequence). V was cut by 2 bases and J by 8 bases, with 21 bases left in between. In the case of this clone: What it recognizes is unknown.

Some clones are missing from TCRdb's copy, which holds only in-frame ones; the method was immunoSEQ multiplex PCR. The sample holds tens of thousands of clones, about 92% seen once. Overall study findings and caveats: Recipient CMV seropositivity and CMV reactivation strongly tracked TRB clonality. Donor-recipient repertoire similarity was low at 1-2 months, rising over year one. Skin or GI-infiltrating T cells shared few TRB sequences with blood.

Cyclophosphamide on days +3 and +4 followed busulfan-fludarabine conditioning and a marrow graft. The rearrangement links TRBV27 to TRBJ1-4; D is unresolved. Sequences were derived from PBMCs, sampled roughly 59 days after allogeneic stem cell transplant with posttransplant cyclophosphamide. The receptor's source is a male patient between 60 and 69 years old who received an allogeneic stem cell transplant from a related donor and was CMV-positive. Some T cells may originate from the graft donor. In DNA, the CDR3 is TGTGCCAGCAGTTTAGTTCGTCTTGGGAGCGGCGGGGAAAAACTGTTTTTT. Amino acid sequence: CASSLVRLGSGGEKLFF.